The 3 T cell receptor beta chains given below trace back to one sample, sequenced in a study of OX40 agonist ivuxolimab in advanced cancers. Profiling relied on immunoSEQ multiplex PCR, and the TCRdb table lists in-frame clones only, not all of them. The sample lists about 38,000 clones; roughly 80% were seen once. This sample comprised CD4+ or CD8+ T cells sorted from blood, obtained in a trial of the OX40 agonist ivuxolimab. These receptors were taken from an adult with an advanced solid tumor such as melanoma, head and neck, liver or kidney cancer.

This clone has a single count. The rearrangement links TRBV30 to TRBJ1-6; 8 bases fit TRBD1. The CDR3 extends over 14 amino acids. Germline V gene lookup returns CDR1 GTSNPN and CDR2 SVGIG (reference sequence). V lost 4 bases to trimming and J lost 10 bases; unmatched junction nucleotides: 9. The CDR3 protein is CAWKQTGEGSPLHF. CDR3 DNA sequence: TGTGCCTGGAAGCAGACAGGGGAAGGGTCACCCCTCCACTTT.

The gene calls are TRBV9 and TRBJ2-2; D remains unclear. The CDR3 covers 16 residues. The germline gives CDR1 SGDLS, CDR2 YYNGEE. Trimming cost V 4 bases and J 0 bases, with 13 bases left between them. The CDR3 sequence is CASSTISSPNTGELFF. CDR3 nucleotides: TGTGCCAGCAGCACTATTAGTTCTCCGAACACCGGGGAGCTGTTTTTT.

This clone was recorded once. The chain has TRBV9 and TRBJ2-7; 10 bases agree with TRBD2. This CDR3 is 15 amino acids long. Germline trimming cut 4 bases from V and 5 bases from J; bases unmatched to any gene: 9. Germline loops: CDR1 SGDLS, CDR2 YYNGEE. The CDR3 region is CASSTPLAGRNEQYF. The CDR3 nucleotides read TGTGCCAGCAGCACGCCACTAGCGGGGAGGAACGAGCAGTACTTC. The whole variable domain, remainder taken from reference TRBV9 and TRBJ2-7, is DSGVTQTPKHLITATGQRVTLRCSPRSGDLSVYWYQQSLDQGLQFLIQYYNGEERAKGNILERFSAQQFPDLHSELNLSSLELGDSALYFCASSTPLAGRNEQYFGPGTRLTVT.